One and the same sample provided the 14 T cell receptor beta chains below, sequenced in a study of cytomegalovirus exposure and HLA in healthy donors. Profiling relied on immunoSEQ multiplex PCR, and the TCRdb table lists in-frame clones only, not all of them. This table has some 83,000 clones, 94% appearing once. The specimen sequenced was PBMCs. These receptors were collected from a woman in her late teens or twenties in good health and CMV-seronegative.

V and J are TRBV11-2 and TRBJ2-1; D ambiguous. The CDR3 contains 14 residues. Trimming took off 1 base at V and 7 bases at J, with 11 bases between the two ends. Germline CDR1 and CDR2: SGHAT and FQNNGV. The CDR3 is CASSLVPNGNEQFF. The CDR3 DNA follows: TGTGCCAGCAGCTTAGTCCCAAACGGGAATGAGCAGTTCTTC.

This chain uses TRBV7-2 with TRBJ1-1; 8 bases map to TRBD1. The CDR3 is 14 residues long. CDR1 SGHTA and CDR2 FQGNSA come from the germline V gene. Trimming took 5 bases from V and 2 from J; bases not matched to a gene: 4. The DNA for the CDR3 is TGTGCCAGCAGCGATGGACAGGGTAACACTGAAGCTTTCTTT. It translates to CASSDGQGNTEAFF.

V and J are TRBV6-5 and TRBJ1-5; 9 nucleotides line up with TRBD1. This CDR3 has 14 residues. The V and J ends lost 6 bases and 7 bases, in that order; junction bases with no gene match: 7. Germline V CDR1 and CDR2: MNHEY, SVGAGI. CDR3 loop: CASSKDRGGQPQHF. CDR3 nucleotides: TGTGCCAGCAGCAAGGACAGGGGAGGGCAGCCCCAGCATTTT.

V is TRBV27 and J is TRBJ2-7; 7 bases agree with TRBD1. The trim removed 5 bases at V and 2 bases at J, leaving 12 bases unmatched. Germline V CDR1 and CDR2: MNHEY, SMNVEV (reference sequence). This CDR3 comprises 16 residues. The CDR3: CASSPSLGQVTYEQYF. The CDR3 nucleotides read TGTGCCAGCAGTCCAAGTCTCGGACAGGTAACCTACGAGCAGTACTTC.

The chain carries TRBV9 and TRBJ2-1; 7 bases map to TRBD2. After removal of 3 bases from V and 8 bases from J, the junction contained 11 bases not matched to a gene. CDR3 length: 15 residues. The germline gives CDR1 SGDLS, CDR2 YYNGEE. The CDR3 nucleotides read TGTGCCAGCAGCGCCCGGGACTACTCATCGTATGAGCAGTTCTTC. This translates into CASSARDYSSYEQFF.

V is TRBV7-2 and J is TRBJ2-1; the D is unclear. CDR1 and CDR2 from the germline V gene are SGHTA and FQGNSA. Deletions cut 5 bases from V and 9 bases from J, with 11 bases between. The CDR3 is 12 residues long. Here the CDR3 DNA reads TGTGCCAGCAGCACCCCGTTCGGTGAGCAGTTCTTC. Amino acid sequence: CASSTPFGEQFF.

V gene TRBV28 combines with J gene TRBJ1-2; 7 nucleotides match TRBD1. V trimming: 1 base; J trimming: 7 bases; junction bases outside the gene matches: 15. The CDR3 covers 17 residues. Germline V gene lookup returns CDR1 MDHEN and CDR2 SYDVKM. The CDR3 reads CASSLFVRGSFYGGYTF. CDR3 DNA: TGTGCCAGCAGTTTATTCGTCAGGGGGAGTTTTTACGGTGGCTACACCTTC.

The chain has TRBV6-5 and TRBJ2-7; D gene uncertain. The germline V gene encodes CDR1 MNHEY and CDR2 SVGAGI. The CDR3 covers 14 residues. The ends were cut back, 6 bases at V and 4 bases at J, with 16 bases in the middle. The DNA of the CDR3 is TGTGCCAGCAGCACAAACATCTTCCGATACGAGCAGTACTTC. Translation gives CASSTNIFRYEQYF.

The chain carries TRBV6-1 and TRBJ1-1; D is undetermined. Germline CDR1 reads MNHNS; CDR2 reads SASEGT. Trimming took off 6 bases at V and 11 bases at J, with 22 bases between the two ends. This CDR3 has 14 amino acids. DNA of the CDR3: TGTGCCAGCAGCCTAGCTTATATACCCGACTCGGCTTTCTTT. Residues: CASSLAYIPDSAFF.

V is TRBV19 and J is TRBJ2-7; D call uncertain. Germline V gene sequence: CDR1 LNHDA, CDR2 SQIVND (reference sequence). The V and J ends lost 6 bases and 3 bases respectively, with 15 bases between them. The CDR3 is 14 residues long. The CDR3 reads CASSHTDMNYEQYF. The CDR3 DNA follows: TGTGCCAGTAGCCACACCGACATGAACTACGAGCAGTACTTC. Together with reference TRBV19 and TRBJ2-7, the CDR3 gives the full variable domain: DGGITQSPKYLFRKEGQNVTLSCEQNLNHDAMYWYRQDPGQGLRLIYYSQIVNDFQKGDIAEGYSVSREKKESFPLTVTSAQKNPTAFYLCASSHTDMNYEQYFGPGTRLTVT.

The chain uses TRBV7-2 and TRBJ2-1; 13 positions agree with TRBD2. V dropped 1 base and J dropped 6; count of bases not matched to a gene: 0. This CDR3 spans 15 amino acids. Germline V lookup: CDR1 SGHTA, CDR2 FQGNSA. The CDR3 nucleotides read TGTGCCAGCAGCTTAGGGACTAGCGGGGGCAATGAGCAGTTCTTC. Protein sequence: CASSLGTSGGNEQFF.

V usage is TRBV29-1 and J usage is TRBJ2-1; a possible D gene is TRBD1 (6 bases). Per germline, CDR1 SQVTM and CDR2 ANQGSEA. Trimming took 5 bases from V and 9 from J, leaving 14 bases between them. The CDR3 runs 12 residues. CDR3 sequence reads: CSVSQVGAEQFF. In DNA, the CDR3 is TGCAGCGTTTCCCAGGTGGGGGCTGAGCAGTTCTTC.

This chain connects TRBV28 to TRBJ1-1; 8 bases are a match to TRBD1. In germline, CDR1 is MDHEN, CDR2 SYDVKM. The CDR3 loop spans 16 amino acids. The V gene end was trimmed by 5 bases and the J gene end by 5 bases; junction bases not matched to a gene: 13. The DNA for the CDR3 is TGTGCCAGCAGTATGATTCCAGGGGGCCAGGCAACTGAAGCTTTCTTT. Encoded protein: CASSMIPGGQATEAFF. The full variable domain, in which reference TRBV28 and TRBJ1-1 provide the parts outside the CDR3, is DVKVTQSSRYLVKRTGEKVFLECVQDMDHENMFWYRQDPGLGLRLIYFSYDVKMKEKGDIPEGYSVSREKKERFSLILESASTNQTSMYLCASSMIPGGQATEAFFGQGTRLTVV.

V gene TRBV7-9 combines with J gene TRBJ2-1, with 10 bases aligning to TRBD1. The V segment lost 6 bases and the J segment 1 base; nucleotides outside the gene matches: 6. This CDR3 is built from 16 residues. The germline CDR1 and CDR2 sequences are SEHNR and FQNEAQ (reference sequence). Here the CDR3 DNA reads TGTGCCAGCAGAGCCCGACAGGGGGCATCCTACAATGAGCAGTTCTTC. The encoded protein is CASRARQGASYNEQFF.